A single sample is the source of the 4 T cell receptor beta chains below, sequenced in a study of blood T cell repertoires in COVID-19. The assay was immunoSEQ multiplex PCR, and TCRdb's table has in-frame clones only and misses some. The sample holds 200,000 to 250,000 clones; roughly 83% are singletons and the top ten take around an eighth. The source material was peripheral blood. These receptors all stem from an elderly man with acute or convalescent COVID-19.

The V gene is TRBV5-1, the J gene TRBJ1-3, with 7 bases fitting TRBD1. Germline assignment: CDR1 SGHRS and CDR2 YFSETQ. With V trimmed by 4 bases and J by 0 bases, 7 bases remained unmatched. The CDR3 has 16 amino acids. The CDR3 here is CASSLGTASSGNTIYF. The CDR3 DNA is TGCGCCAGCAGCCTCGGGACAGCCAGCTCTGGAAACACCATATATTTT.

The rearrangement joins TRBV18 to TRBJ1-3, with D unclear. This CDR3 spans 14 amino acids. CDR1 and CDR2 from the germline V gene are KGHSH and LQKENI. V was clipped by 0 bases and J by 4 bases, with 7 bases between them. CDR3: CASSPPAGGNTIYF. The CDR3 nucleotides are TGTGCCAGCTCACCACCGGCGGGGGGAAACACCATATATTTT.

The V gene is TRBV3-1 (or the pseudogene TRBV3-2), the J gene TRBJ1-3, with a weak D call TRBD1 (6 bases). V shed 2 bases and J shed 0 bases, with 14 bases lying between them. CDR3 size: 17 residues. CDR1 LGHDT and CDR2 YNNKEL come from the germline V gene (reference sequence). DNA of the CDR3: TGTGCCAGCAGCCAACGGGACACCTTTATCTCTGGAAACACCATATATTTT. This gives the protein CASSQRDTFISGNTIYF.

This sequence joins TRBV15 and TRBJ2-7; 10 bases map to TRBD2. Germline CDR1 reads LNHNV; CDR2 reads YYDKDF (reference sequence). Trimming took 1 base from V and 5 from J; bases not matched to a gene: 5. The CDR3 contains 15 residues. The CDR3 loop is CATSRGSSGGNEQYF. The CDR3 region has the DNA TGTGCCACCAGCAGAGGGTCTAGCGGGGGAAACGAGCAGTACTTC.